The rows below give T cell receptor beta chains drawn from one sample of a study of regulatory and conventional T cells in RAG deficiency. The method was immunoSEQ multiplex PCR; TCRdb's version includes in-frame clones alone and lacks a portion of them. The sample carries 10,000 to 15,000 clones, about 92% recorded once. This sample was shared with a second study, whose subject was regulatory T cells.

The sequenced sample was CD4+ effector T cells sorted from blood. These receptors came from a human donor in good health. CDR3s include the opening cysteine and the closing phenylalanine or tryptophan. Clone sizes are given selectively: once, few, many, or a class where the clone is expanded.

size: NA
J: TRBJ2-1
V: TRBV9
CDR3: CASSVESQIYNEQFF

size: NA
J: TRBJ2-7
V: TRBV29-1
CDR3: CSVADRVSYEQYF

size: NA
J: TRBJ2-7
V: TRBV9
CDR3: CASSVELASYEQYF

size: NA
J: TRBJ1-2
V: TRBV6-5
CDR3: CASSYSQAPYGYTF

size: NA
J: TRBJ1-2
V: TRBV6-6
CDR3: CASSSGSGYTF

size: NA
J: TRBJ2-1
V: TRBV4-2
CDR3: CASSPPGQGINEQFF

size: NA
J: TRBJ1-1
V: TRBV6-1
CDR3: CASSSRQGGTEAFF

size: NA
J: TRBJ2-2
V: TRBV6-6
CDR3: CASSYGDRLTGELFF

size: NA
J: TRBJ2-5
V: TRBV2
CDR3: CASSLQETQYF

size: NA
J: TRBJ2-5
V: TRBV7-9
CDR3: CASSGGQYQETQYF

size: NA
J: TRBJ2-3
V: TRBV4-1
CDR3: CASSQIITTDTQYF

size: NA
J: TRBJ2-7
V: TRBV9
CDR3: CASSGRTGGEQYF

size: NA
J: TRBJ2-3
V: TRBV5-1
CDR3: CASSVTSAYTDTQYF

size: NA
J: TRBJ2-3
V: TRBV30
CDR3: CAWSSRSPPDTQYF

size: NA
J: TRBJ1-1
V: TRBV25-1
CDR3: CASSVKGTEAFF

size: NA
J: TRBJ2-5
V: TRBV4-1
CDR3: CASSQDRTSVWETQYF

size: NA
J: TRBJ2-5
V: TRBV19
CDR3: CASSSLAGGPETQYF

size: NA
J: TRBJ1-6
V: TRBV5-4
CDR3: CASSLDRGTYNSPLHF

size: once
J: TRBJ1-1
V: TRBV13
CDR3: CASSLGLTGNTEAFF

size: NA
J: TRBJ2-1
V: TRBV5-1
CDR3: CASSLITGGPREQFF

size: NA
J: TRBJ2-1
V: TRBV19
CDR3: CASSVQASYNEQFF

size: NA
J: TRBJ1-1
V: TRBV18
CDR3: CASSPPGQGNEAFF

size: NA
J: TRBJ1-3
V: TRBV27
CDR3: CASRKTGSGNTIYF

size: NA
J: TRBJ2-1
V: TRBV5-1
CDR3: CASSLGETYNEQFF

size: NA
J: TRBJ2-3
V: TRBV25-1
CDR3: CASSETLVPGSDTQYF

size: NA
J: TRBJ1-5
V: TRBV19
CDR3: CASSIGGPHGGRNQPQHF

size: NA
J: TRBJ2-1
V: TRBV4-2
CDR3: CASSQVSSGNNEQFF

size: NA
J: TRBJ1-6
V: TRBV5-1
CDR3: CASRKTGADSPLHF

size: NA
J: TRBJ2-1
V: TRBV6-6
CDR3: CASSRDRDSNNEQFF

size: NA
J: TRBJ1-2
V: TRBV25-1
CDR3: CASSASGANYGYTF

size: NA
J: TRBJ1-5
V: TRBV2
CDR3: CASTGGAFYQPQHF